One and the same sample provided the 26 T cell receptor beta chains below, sequenced in a study of T cells in Graves' hyperthyroidism and ophthalmopathy. TCR beta CDR3 sequences were amplified from RNA transcripts. The HTBI set primed first-round TCR CDR3 RT-PCR. TCRdb used MiXCR to reprocess the multiplex PCR reads, holding one entry per CDR3 protein. The data contain about 96,000 distinct CDR3 sequences, approximately 56% of them singletons. The sequencing sample was made of blood. The receptors shown here come from a woman aged 40 to 55 with Graves' hyperthyroidism.

This clonotype was observed many times. The chain couples TRBV5-1 to TRBJ2-5, with TRBD1 identical over 8 bases. V was pared by 4 bases and J by 4 bases, with 3 bases of the junction left unmatched. CDR1 and CDR2 from the germline V gene are SGHRS and YFSETQ. This CDR3 contains 13 residues. The CDR3 spells CASSPQGAETQYF. The CDR3 nucleotides read TGCGCCAGCAGCCCTCAGGGGGCAGAGACCCAGTACTTC.

This clonotype is labeled as medium-sized. This chain connects TRBV29-1 to TRBJ2-5; D not resolved. The length of the CDR3 is 12 residues. Germline CDR1 reads SQVTM; CDR2 reads ANQGSEA. V dropped 4 bases and J dropped 0 bases, with 6 bases sitting between them. The CDR3 sequence: CSVGHNQETQYF. The DNA of the CDR3 is TGCAGCGTTGGCCACAACCAAGAGACCCAGTACTTC.

By sample fraction, this clonotype is medium-sized (0.01 to 0.1%). This chain uses TRBV7-8 with TRBJ1-5; D might be TRBD1 (6 bases). This CDR3 has 15 residues. Per germline, CDR1 SGHVS and CDR2 FQNEAQ. V gave up 1 base and J gave up 0 bases, with 7 bases separating them. CDR3 loop: CASSLGTVSNQPQHF. The CDR3 DNA reads TGTGCCAGCAGCTTAGGGACAGTTAGCAATCAGCCCCAGCATTTT.

This clonotype came up many times. This chain uses TRBV29-1 with TRBJ2-7; maybe TRBD2 (5 bases). Trimming removed 6 bases from V and 3 bases from J, with 15 bases in between. This CDR3 has 13 residues. CDR1 and CDR2 from the germline V gene are SQVTM and ANQGSEA. The CDR3 region has the DNA TGCAGCGTGGAGGTGGGCGAGGTCTACGAGCAGTACTTC. It specifies CSVEVGEVYEQYF.

In this sample, this clonotype turned up many times. The chain couples TRBV7-6 to TRBJ1-1, with D perhaps TRBD1 (6 bases). Trimming took 5 bases from V and 1 from J, leaving 11 bases between them. The V gene's germline CDR1 is SGHVS and CDR2 FNYEAQ. CDR3 length: 14 amino acids. In nucleotides, the CDR3 is TGTGCCAGCAGCGCCCTACAGGGGAACACTGAAGCTTTCTTT. As protein: CASSALQGNTEAFF.

This clonotype was picked up many times. The rearrangement joins TRBV7-2 to TRBJ2-3; TRBD2 aligns across 7 bases. From germline, CDR1 is SGHTA and CDR2 FQGNSA. The V segment lost 5 bases and the J segment 0 bases; nucleotides outside the gene matches: 8. The CDR3 has 16 amino acids. CDR3: CASSATLATSTDTQYF. In nucleotides, the CDR3 is TGTGCCAGCAGCGCCACACTAGCGACTAGCACAGATACGCAGTATTTT.

This clonotype was detected ten times or more. The rearrangement uses TRBV7-9 and TRBJ1-2, with TRBD1 as a possible D gene (5 bases). This CDR3 region has 15 residues. Germline assignment: CDR1 SEHNR and CDR2 FQNEAQ (reference sequence). The V end lost 1 base, the J end lost 2 bases, and 11 bases lay between the germline ends. CDR3 nucleotides: TGTGCCAGCAGCTTAGACGGGGGACCCAACTATGGCTACACCTTC. It codes for CASSLDGGPNYGYTF.

The genes are TRBV2 and TRBJ1-4; the D gene is possibly TRBD1 (6 bases). V was trimmed by 3 bases and J by 8 bases, leaving 13 bases between them. Germline loops: CDR1 SNHLY, CDR2 FYNNEI. The CDR3 has 14 amino acids. CDR3 in DNA: TGTGCCAGCAGTGATTGGACAGCGGACGAAAAACTGTTTTTT. Translating it yields CASSDWTADEKLFF.

This clonotype was picked up many times. The V and J genes are TRBV10-2 and TRBJ2-3; TRBD2 matches at 11 bases. The ends lost 7 bases at V and 3 bases at J; junction bases unmatched: 6. Germline assignment: CDR1 WSHSY and CDR2 SAAADI. This CDR3 is 15 amino acids long. CDR3 in amino acids: CASKLAGGLTDTQYF. As DNA, the CDR3 is TGCGCCAGCAAATTAGCGGGAGGGTTAACAGATACGCAGTATTTT.

This clonotype was counted ten times or more. V usage is TRBV7-3 and J usage is TRBJ1-1; D is possibly TRBD1 (6 bases). Germline V gene lookup returns CDR1 SGHTA and CDR2 FQGTGA. V was pared by 5 bases and J by 4 bases, with 11 bases between. This CDR3 contains 13 residues. CDR3 in DNA: TGTGCCAGCAGCCGGGGGCCCGGCACTGAAGCTTTCTTT. Protein product: CASSRGPGTEAFF.

The table lists this clonotype with many counts. The rearrangement joins TRBV7-8 to TRBJ2-7; D not certain. Per germline, CDR1 SGHVS and CDR2 FQNEAQ. Deletions cut 3 bases from V and 4 bases from J, with 13 bases between. CDR3 length equals 14 residues. CDR3 residues: CASSFPGVRYEQYF. In DNA form, the CDR3 reads TGTGCCAGCAGCTTTCCTGGGGTGAGGTACGAGCAGTACTTC. Filled out from reference TRBV7-8 and TRBJ2-7, the complete variable domain reads GAGVSQSPRYKVAKRGQDVALRCDPISGHVSLFWYQQALGQGPEFLTYFQNEAQLDKSGLPSDRFFAERPEGSVSTLKIQRTQQEDSAVYLCASSFPGVRYEQYFGPGTRLTVT.

This clonotype was observed a handful of times. The V and J genes are TRBV6-5 and TRBJ2-5; D is perhaps TRBD2 (6 bases). The CDR3 is 13 amino acids. Germline V gene data show CDR1 as MNHEY and CDR2 as SVGAGI. With 10 bases removed from V and 4 bases from J, the gap between germline ends came to 16 bases. The DNA of the CDR3 is TGTGCCACGAAAGGGGACGGGAGAGAGACCCAGTACTTC. This sequence encodes CATKGDGRETQYF.

This clonotype was recorded a few times. The chain joins TRBV29-1 to TRBJ1-6; D possibly corresponds to TRBD1 (5 bases). Germline CDR1 and CDR2: SQVTM and ANQGSEA. The CDR3 extends over 14 amino acids. Trimming took off 8 bases at V and 6 bases at J, with 17 bases between the two ends. As DNA, the CDR3 is TGCAGCTCCGTAGGGGCAGGAGGTAATTCACCCCTCCACTTT. As protein: CSSVGAGGNSPLHF.

This clonotype was found many times. The chain recombines TRBV7-9 with TRBJ1-2; D gene uncertain. Germline V gene lookup returns CDR1 SEHNR and CDR2 FQNEAQ (reference sequence). This CDR3 region has 13 residues. Trimming removed 1 base at V and 8 bases at J, with 11 bases between. The CDR3 coding sequence is TGTGCCAGCAGCTTAGGGTGGGCAGAAGGCTACACCTTC. Translating it yields CASSLGWAEGYTF.

This clonotype was counted a few times. V and J are TRBV28 and TRBJ2-5; 12 bases line up with TRBD2. From germline, CDR1 is MDHEN and CDR2 SYDVKM. This CDR3 is 17 amino acids long. J lost 0 bases, V lost 4 bases, and 6 bases had no gene match. The chain's CDR3 is CASSSASGRAYQETQYF. The CDR3 bases are TGTGCCAGCAGTTCGGCTAGCGGGAGGGCGTACCAAGAGACCCAGTACTTC.

The gene calls are TRBV20-1 and TRBJ1-2; tentatively, D is TRBD1 (6 bases). V lost 3 bases to trimming and J lost 4 bases, with 21 bases between them. From germline, CDR1 is DFQATT and CDR2 SNEGSKA (reference sequence). The CDR3 totals 16 residues. The CDR3 DNA sequence: TGCAGTGCTAGTAAGGGGGGCGTCTTCGAACTCTATGGCTACACCTTC. Protein: CSASKGGVFELYGYTF.

Note on this clonotype: This could be a read error, since a much larger clone is one nucleotide away. The rearrangement uses TRBV7-2 and TRBJ1-2, with TRBD1 matching over 7 bases. This CDR3 has 14 amino acids. Germline loops: CDR1 SGHTA, CDR2 FQGNSA. The CDR3 region is CASSPPGTAYGYAF. DNA of the CDR3: TGTGCCAGCAGCCCCCCCGGGACAGCCTATGGCTACGCCTTC.

V gene TRBV15 combines with J gene TRBJ1-2; D gene unclear. Between the trimmed V and J ends, which lost 3 bases and 6 bases, there was a span of 8 bases. CDR1 and CDR2 (germline): LNHNV, YYDKDF (reference sequence). This CDR3 contains 12 residues. In DNA, the CDR3 is TGTGCCACCAGCAGGGGAGTCAATGGCTACACCTTC. This sequence encodes CATSRGVNGYTF.

The chain combines TRBV30 with TRBJ1-4; no clear D gene. This CDR3 has 12 amino acids. Germline assignment: CDR1 GTSNPN and CDR2 SVGIG (reference sequence). The V and J ends lost 0 bases and 7 bases respectively, with 6 bases between them. The DNA of the CDR3 is TGTGCCTGGAGTGTCCGGGGTGAAAAACTGTTTTTT. Protein product: CAWSVRGEKLFF.

This clonotype showed up just once. The chain recombines TRBV12-3 or TRBV12-4 with TRBJ1-2; TRBD1 matches 7 bases. V lost 8 bases and J lost 7; bases outside the gene matches: 16. The CDR3 totals 15 residues. CDR3 DNA: TGTGCCAGCGGAGTTTCGGGGAGGGACAGACGTGGCTACACCTTC. Translated: CASGVSGRDRRGYTF.

This clonotype appeared many times. The V gene is TRBV5-1, the J gene TRBJ2-7; D is perhaps TRBD2 (6 bases). Germline V gene lookup returns CDR1 SGHRS and CDR2 YFSETQ. This CDR3 region has 15 residues. V was cut by 2 bases and J by 3 bases, with 15 bases left in between. The CDR3, as DNA: TGCGCCAGCAGCTTCGGACTCCGCGGGGTCTACGAGCAGTACTTC. Translating gives CASSFGLRGVYEQYF.

This clonotype occurred many times. The chain links TRBV7-2 to TRBJ2-5; tentatively, D is TRBD2 (6 bases). Trimming left V 5 bases short and J 0 bases short, with 13 bases between. The germline CDR1 and CDR2 sequences are SGHTA and FQGNSA. CDR3 size: 15 residues. The CDR3 loop is CASSPGLMYQETQYF. The CDR3 DNA reads TGTGCCAGCAGCCCGGGACTCATGTACCAAGAGACCCAGTACTTC.

In the case of this clonotype: A read error may produce the germline difference seen at one junction end. V gene TRBV10-3 combines with J gene TRBJ1-2, with unresolved D. Germline CDR1 reads ENHRY; CDR2 reads SYGVKD. The CDR3 has 17 residues. CDR3 nucleotides: TGTGCCACCAGTGATCGCGCCAGTCGAAGTCGTCCCTATGGCTACACCTTC. Translation gives CATSDRASRSRPYGYTF.

This clonotype was seen a few times. Here the CDR3 DNA reads TGCGCCAGCAGCAACGGACAGGGGGCGTTCACCTTC. Translating gives CASSNGQGAFTF. V usage is TRBV4-1 and J usage is TRBJ1-2, with 11 positions matching TRBD1. The CDR3 is 12 residues long. V lost 5 bases to trimming and J lost 13 bases; unmatched junction nucleotides: 6. The germline gives CDR1 MGHRA, CDR2 YSYEKL.

This clonotype was counted a few times. The V gene is TRBV2, the J gene TRBJ1-4; 7 nucleotides agree with TRBD1. V trimming: 10 bases; J trimming: 8 bases; junction bases outside the gene matches: 13. The CDR3 loop spans 14 amino acids. The germline V gene encodes CDR1 SNHLY and CDR2 FYNNEI. The CDR3 nucleotides read TGTGCCATCTCGGGGGGGACAGCGGACGAAAAACTGTTTTTT. It translates to CAISGGTADEKLFF.

A few counts support this clonotype. The V call is TRBV29-1, the J call TRBJ2-2, with D hard to call. V shed 8 bases and J shed 0 bases, with 10 bases lying between them. The CDR3 is 13 amino acids. Per the germline V gene, CDR1 is SQVTM and CDR2 is ANQGSEA. CDR3: CSPTLANTGELFF. CDR3 DNA sequence: TGCAGCCCAACCCTGGCGAACACCGGGGAGCTGTTTTTT.